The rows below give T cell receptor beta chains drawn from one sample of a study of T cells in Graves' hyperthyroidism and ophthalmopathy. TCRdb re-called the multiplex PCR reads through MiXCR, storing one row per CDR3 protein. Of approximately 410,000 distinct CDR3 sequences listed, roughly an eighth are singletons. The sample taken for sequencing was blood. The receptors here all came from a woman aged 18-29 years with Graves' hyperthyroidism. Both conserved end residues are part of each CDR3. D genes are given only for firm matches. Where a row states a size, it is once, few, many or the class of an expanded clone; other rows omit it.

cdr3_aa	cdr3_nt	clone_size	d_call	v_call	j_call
CASSPRDVVEQYF	TGTGCCAGCAGTCCCCGGGACGTCGTCGAGCAGTACTTC	many	NA	TRBV27	TRBJ2-7
CASSFWTGNNEQFF	TGCGCCAGCAGCTTCTGGACTGGAAACAATGAGCAGTTCTTC	many	NA	TRBV5-1	TRBJ2-1
CASSPQEVNTEAFF	TGTGCCAGCAGCCCACAGGAAGTGAACACTGAAGCTTTCTTT	many	NA	TRBV3-1	TRBJ1-1
CSARLLSIFYNEQFF	TGCAGTGCCCGACTTCTCTCCATTTTCTACAATGAGCAGTTCTTC	many	NA	TRBV20-1	TRBJ2-1
CASSPAVETQYF	TGTGCCAGCTCACCGGCAGTAGAGACCCAGTACTTC	NA	NA	TRBV18	TRBJ2-5
CASSYRAGGPSYEQYF	TGTGCCAGCAGTTACCGGGCGGGCGGGCCCTCCTACGAGCAGTACTTC	many	NA	TRBV27	TRBJ2-7
CASSLVGLARVGQFF	TGCGCCAGCAGCTTGGTGGGACTAGCGAGAGTAGGGCAGTTCTTC	many	TRBD2	TRBV5-1	TRBJ2-1
CASSNGRTGQFYEQYF	TGCGCCAGCAGCAATGGAAGAACGGGACAGTTCTACGAGCAGTACTTC	few	TRBD1	TRBV4-1	TRBJ2-7
CASSLNRDISWNTEAFF	TGTGCCAGCAGTTTAAATAGGGACATATCATGGAACACTGAAGCTTTCTTT	many	NA	TRBV27	TRBJ1-1
CASSSGTERFNEQFF	TGTGCCAGCAGTTCCGGGACAGAGCGATTCAATGAGCAGTTCTTC	few	TRBD1	TRBV6-1	TRBJ2-1
CAWSVRLAGVSNEQFF	TGTGCCTGGAGTGTCCGACTAGCGGGAGTTAGCAATGAGCAGTTCTTC	many	TRBD2	TRBV30	TRBJ2-1
CSASSRGHEQFF	TGCAGTGCTTCTTCCAGGGGGCATGAGCAGTTCTTC	many	TRBD1	TRBV20-1	TRBJ2-1
CASSLAGALSNEQYF	TGTGCCAGCAGTTTAGCCGGGGCGCTCAGCAACGAGCAGTACTTC	many	NA	TRBV28	TRBJ2-7
CASNPIQTGGKLFF	TGTGCCAGCAATCCCATCCAAACAGGGGGAAAACTGTTTTTT	many	TRBD1	TRBV28	TRBJ1-4
CASTLGTGGYEQYF	TGTGCCAGCACCTTAGGGACAGGGGGCTACGAGCAGTACTTC	many	TRBD1	TRBV7-6	TRBJ2-7
CASTALAGGYQETQYF	TGTGCCAGCACCGCTCTAGCGGGAGGGTACCAAGAGACCCAGTACTTC	many	TRBD2	TRBV27	TRBJ2-5
CSARDRTRSSYNEQFF	TGCAGTGCTAGAGATCGGACTAGGAGCTCCTACAATGAGCAGTTCTTC	many	TRBD2	TRBV20-1	TRBJ2-1
CASSPWTENTEAFF	TGTGCCAGCAGTCCATGGACTGAGAACACTGAAGCTTTCTTT	many	NA	TRBV12-3/TRBV12-4	TRBJ1-1
CASSPTLAGLAGGETQYF	TGTGCCAGCAGCCCCACGTTGGCAGGGCTAGCGGGAGGAGAGACCCAGTACTTC	NA	TRBD2	TRBV9	TRBJ2-5
CSVEYQGGGEAFF	TGCAGCGTTGAGTACCAGGGCGGGGGTGAAGCTTTCTTT	NA	NA	TRBV29-1	TRBJ1-1
CASSTIAGVFLNEQFF	TGTGCCAGCAGCACGATAGCGGGAGTATTTCTAAATGAGCAGTTCTTC	few	TRBD2	TRBV5-5	TRBJ2-1
CAGSSHGTVYGYTF	TGTGCCGGCAGCTCCCACGGGACGGTCTATGGCTACACCTTC	NA	NA	TRBV5-1	TRBJ1-2
CSASQRDTIEETQYF	TGCAGTGCTAGCCAGCGGGATACCATAGAGGAGACCCAGTACTTC	many	TRBD2	TRBV20-1	TRBJ2-5
CASIKGGSYNSPLHF	TGTGCCAGCATAAAAGGGGGATCCTATAATTCACCCCTCCACTTT	NA	NA	TRBV2	TRBJ1-6
CASSRYIAEADTQYF	TGTGCCAGCAGCCGTTATATAGCGGAGGCAGATACGCAGTATTTT	NA	NA	TRBV5-5	TRBJ2-3
CASSSINGGRGNTIYF	TGTGCCAGCAGTTCAATAAACGGGGGGCGGGGAAACACCATATATTTT	few	NA	TRBV12-3/TRBV12-4	TRBJ1-3
CAIRRELNTEAFF	TGTGCCATCAGACGGGAGTTGAACACTGAAGCTTTCTTT	few	NA	TRBV10-3	TRBJ1-1
CASSTGGGYSPLHF	TGTGCCAGCAGTACAGGGGGCGGATATTCACCCCTCCACTTT	few	TRBD1	TRBV6-1	TRBJ1-6
CASSFNSWESQETQYF	TGTGCCAGCAGCTTCAACAGTTGGGAATCCCAAGAGACCCAGTACTTC	few	NA	TRBV11-2	TRBJ2-5
CASSESRVPYYGYTF	TGCGCCAGCAGTGAGTCCAGGGTTCCCTACTATGGCTACACCTTC	NA	NA	TRBV10-1	TRBJ1-2
CASSSLGGRAKEQYF	TGTGCCAGCAGTTCTTTAGGCGGGAGGGCCAAGGAGCAGTACTTC	many	TRBD2	TRBV27	TRBJ2-7
CASSLPTGSGSYEQYF	TGTGCCAGCAGTTTACCGACAGGGTCGGGCTCCTACGAGCAGTACTTC	NA	TRBD1	TRBV28	TRBJ2-7
CASSLNRGRPTDTQYF	TGTGCCAGCAGTTTGAACAGGGGGCGCCCCACAGATACGCAGTATTTT	many	TRBD1	TRBV12-3/TRBV12-4	TRBJ2-3
CASSSSGTSLAAPDTQYF	TGTGCCAGCAGCTCCTCCGGGACTAGTTTAGCGGCTCCAGATACGCAGTATTTT	many	TRBD2	TRBV7-3	TRBJ2-3
CASSYREAYEQYF	TGCGCCAGCAGTTACCGGGAGGCCTACGAGCAGTACTTC	few	TRBD2	TRBV4-1	TRBJ2-7
CASSADDGAEAFF	TGTGCCAGCAGCGCCGATGACGGTGCTGAAGCTTTCTTT	many	NA	TRBV7-2	TRBJ1-1
CASSSAGNNEQFF	TGTGCCAGCAGCTCCGCGGGCAACAATGAGCAGTTCTTC	few	NA	TRBV5-4	TRBJ2-1
CASSLRRGGDTQYF	TGTGCCAGCAGCCTACGTCGGGGAGGAGATACGCAGTATTTT	few	NA	TRBV14	TRBJ2-3
CASSQDSGDEKLFF	TGCGCCAGCAGCCAAGATTCCGGGGATGAAAAACTGTTTTTT	NA	NA	TRBV4-1	TRBJ1-4
CASSRDMTGVHGYTF	TGTGCCAGCAGCCGAGATATGACAGGCGTCCATGGCTACACCTTC	many	NA	TRBV5-6	TRBJ1-2
CASSVEGGTYEQYF	TGTGCCAGCAGTGTCGAAGGCGGTACCTACGAGCAGTACTTC	many	NA	TRBV2	TRBJ2-7
CASSLDFYNEQFF	TGTGCCAGCAGTCTGGACTTCTACAATGAGCAGTTCTTC	NA	NA	TRBV28	TRBJ2-1
CASSPLGSNIQYF	TGTGCCAGCAGCCCTCTCGGAAGTAACATTCAGTACTTC	few	NA	TRBV9	TRBJ2-4
CSAPKADGVRQTQYF	TGCAGTGCCCCTAAGGCTGACGGGGTTCGACAGACCCAGTACTTC	NA	NA	TRBV20-1	TRBJ2-5
CASSYSSGTNTGELFF	TGTGCCAGCAGTTACTCTAGCGGGACCAACACCGGGGAGCTGTTTTTT	NA	TRBD2	TRBV6-5	TRBJ2-2
CASSTGLAGINSYEQYF	TGTGCCAGTAGTACGGGACTAGCGGGAATAAACTCCTACGAGCAGTACTTC	NA	TRBD2	TRBV19	TRBJ2-7
CSARLAGGRVETQYF	TGCAGTGCTAGGCTAGCGGGAGGACGGGTGGAGACCCAGTACTTC	many	TRBD2	TRBV20-1	TRBJ2-5
CASSASGSTDTQYF	TGTGCCAGCAGCGCTAGCGGGAGCACAGATACGCAGTATTTT	many	TRBD2	TRBV27	TRBJ2-3
CASSLWGLAGGSLSYNEQFF	TGTGCCAGCAGCTTGTGGGGACTAGCGGGAGGGTCATTGTCCTACAATGAGCAGTTCTTC	many	TRBD2	TRBV11-2	TRBJ2-1
CASSLDGRAPGELFF	TGCGCCAGCAGCTTGGACGGGAGAGCTCCCGGGGAGCTGTTTTTT	few	NA	TRBV5-1	TRBJ2-2
CASRDRFNQPQHF	TGTGCCAGTAGGGACAGGTTTAATCAGCCCCAGCATTTT	NA	TRBD1	TRBV19	TRBJ1-5
CASSPNQQGASVNTEAFF	TGTGCCAGCTCACCCAATCAACAGGGGGCTAGCGTGAACACTGAAGCTTTCTTT	many	TRBD1	TRBV18	TRBJ1-1
CAITRGDTEAFF	TGTGCCATCACTCGGGGGGACACTGAAGCTTTCTTT	NA	NA	TRBV10-3	TRBJ1-1
CASSQGGRGTDTQYF	TGTGCCAGCAGCCAAGGCGGGAGGGGCACAGATACGCAGTATTTT	NA	TRBD2	TRBV3-1	TRBJ2-3
CASSPGQGGFRSYTF	TGTGCCAGCAGCCCCGGACAGGGGGGGTTTCGGAGCTACACCTTC	NA	TRBD1	TRBV5-5	TRBJ1-2